The T cell receptor (beta chain) under discussion was sequenced for a study of long-term antiretroviral therapy in people with HIV. The V segment lost 4 bases and the J segment 8 bases; nucleotides outside the gene matches: 17. CDR3 length: 17 amino acids. The germline V gene has CDR1 SGHTS and CDR2 YDEGEE. Version v3.0 of the immunoSEQ assay was performed at survey level. Profiled with immunoSEQ multiplex PCR; TCRdb holds only in-frame clones, not every one. This table holds 26,000 or so clones, around 83% found once. This sequence originates from a woman aged 25-40 years with HIV. The sample consisted of unsorted PBMCs, taken 1.9 years after starting antiretroviral therapy. The chain combines TRBV5-8 with TRBJ2-4; 8 bases are a match to TRBD2. The CDR3 protein is CASSTKRTSGSWDIQYF. CDR3 bases: TGTGCCAGCAGCACTAAGAGGACCAGCGGGAGCTGGGACATTCAGTACTTC.